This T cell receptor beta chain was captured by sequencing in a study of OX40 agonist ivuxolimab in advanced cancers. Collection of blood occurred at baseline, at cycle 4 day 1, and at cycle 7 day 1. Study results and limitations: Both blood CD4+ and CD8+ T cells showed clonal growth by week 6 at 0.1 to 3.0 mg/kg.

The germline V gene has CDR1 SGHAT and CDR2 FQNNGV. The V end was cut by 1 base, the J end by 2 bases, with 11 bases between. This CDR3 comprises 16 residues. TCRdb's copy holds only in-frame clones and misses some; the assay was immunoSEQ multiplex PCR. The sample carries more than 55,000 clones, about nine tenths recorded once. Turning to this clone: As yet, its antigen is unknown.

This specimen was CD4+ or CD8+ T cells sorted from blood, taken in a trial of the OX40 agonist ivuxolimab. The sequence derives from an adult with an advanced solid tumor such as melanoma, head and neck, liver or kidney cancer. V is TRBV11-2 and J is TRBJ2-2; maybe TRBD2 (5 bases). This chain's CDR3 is CASSLGASRNTGELFF. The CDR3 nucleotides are TGTGCCAGCAGCTTAGGCGCTAGCCGAAACACCGGGGAGCTGTTTTTT.